These 31 T cell receptor beta chains came from one sample sequenced in a study of cytomegalovirus exposure and HLA in healthy donors. PCR was performed using 60 Vbeta and 13 Jbeta primers. The method was immunoSEQ multiplex PCR; TCRdb's version includes in-frame clones alone and lacks a portion of them. The profile shows 110,000 to 150,000 clones, 9.4% of them singletons. What was sequenced was PBMCs. The receptors derive from a male donor in good health and CMV-seronegative.

V usage is TRBV10-1 and J usage is TRBJ2-2, with 12 bases fitting TRBD1. V lost 9 bases and J lost 4; bases outside the gene matches: 3. Germline V gene data show CDR1 as WNHNN and CDR2 as SYGVQD (reference sequence). This CDR3 comprises 14 residues. This chain's CDR3 is CARGDRGPTGELFF. CDR3 nucleotide sequence: TGCGCCAGGGGGGACAGGGGGCCCACCGGGGAGCTGTTTTTT.

In this sample, this clone turned up a few times. J is TRBJ2-7 and V is TRBV5-1, with 11 bases identical to TRBD2. Germline-derived CDR1 and CDR2 are SGHRS and YFSETQ. V was pared by 3 bases and J by 3 bases, with 5 bases of the junction left unmatched. The CDR3 is made up of 15 amino acids. This CDR3 is CASSWGTSGGYEQYF. CDR3 in DNA: TGCGCCAGCAGCTGGGGGACTAGCGGCGGCTACGAGCAGTACTTC.

J is TRBJ1-2 and V is TRBV25-1, with 8 bases matching TRBD1. CDR3 length: 13 amino acids. The V gene end was trimmed by 8 bases and the J gene end by 5 bases; junction bases not matched to a gene: 7. Germline V gene lookup returns CDR1 MGHDK and CDR2 SYGVNS. CDR3 amino acids: CASGLTGAYGYTF. DNA for the CDR3: TGTGCCAGCGGCCTGACAGGGGCTTATGGCTACACCTTC.

This clone was picked up a small number of times. The rearrangement joins TRBV7-9 to TRBJ2-2; D is perhaps TRBD1 (6 bases). Between the trimmed V and J ends, which lost 11 bases and 4 bases, there was a span of 17 bases. Looked up from germline, CDR1 is SEHNR and CDR2 is FQNEAQ (reference sequence). The CDR3 consists of 14 residues. The CDR3, as DNA: TGTGCCCAAGAATTGGGGGCCATCACCGGGGAGCTGTTTTTT. It yields the protein CAQELGAITGELFF.

V usage is TRBV18 and J usage is TRBJ2-5, with D maybe TRBD1 (6 bases). Trimming pared 3 bases from V and 14 bases from J, leaving 13 bases between. Germline loops: CDR1 KGHSH, CDR2 LQKENI. CDR3 length equals 11 residues. The CDR3 here is CASSPDQGQYF. CDR3 nucleotides: TGTGCCAGCTCACCCGACCAGGGGCAATACTTC.

This CDR3 is CASSELLAGESDTQYF. In DNA form, the CDR3 reads TGTGCCAGCAGTGAACTTCTTGCGGGGGAATCAGATACGCAGTATTTT. The chain is built from TRBV6-1 and TRBJ2-3; 7 bases line up with TRBD2. The CDR3 totals 16 residues. The V gene end was trimmed by 2 bases and the J gene end by 4 bases; junction bases not matched to a gene: 9. Germline values: CDR1 MNHNS, CDR2 SASEGT.

This clone occurred a few times. The genes are TRBV5-4 and TRBJ2-7; 9 bases map to TRBD1. The CDR3 sequence is 15 residues long. Germline assignment: CDR1 SGHNT and CDR2 YYREEE (reference sequence). With V trimmed by 4 bases and J by 4 bases, 9 bases remained unmatched. The CDR3, as DNA: TGTGCCAGCAGCCCCACAGGGGGCGTTAATTACGAGCAGTACTTC. Translated: CASSPTGGVNYEQYF.

This clone turned up a few times. The genes are TRBV6-5 and TRBJ2-5, with 7 bases fitting TRBD2. Near its end, the DNA agrees better with TRBJ2-7, so the J call may be wrong. Germline V lookup: CDR1 MNHEY, CDR2 SVGAGI. The CDR3 loop spans 16 amino acids. The CDR3 spells CASSYPSSGGVYEQYF. The DNA for the CDR3 is TGTGCCAGCAGCTACCCATCTAGCGGAGGGGTCTACGAGCAGTACTTC.

There are a few counts of this clone. The gene calls are TRBV4-2 and TRBJ2-7, with a possible D match to TRBD2 (5 bases). V gave up 3 bases and J gave up 0 bases, with 18 bases separating them. The CDR3 is 17 residues long. CDR1 is LGHNA and CDR2 is YNFKEQ in the germline V gene. CDR3 sequence: CASSQDWARGSSYEQYF. The CDR3 DNA reads as TGTGCCAGCAGCCAGGACTGGGCGCGCGGGTCCTCCTACGAGCAGTACTTC.

The genes are TRBV5-1 and TRBJ1-5; 7 bases are a match to TRBD1. The germline gives CDR1 SGHRS, CDR2 YFSETQ. Trimming cost V 2 bases and J 11 bases; bases outside gene matches: 13. The CDR3 loop spans 15 amino acids. The CDR3 region is CASSFGTDPGAAQHF. The CDR3 region has the DNA TGCGCCAGCAGCTTCGGGACAGACCCCGGGGCGGCCCAGCATTTT.

The chain combines TRBV4-3 with TRBJ1-1; maybe TRBD1 (5 bases). CDR3 length equals 13 residues. CDR1 and CDR2 (germline): LGHNA, YSLEER. V gave up 0 bases and J gave up 11 bases, with 13 bases separating them. The CDR3 sequence is CASSQEDGQTAFF. The CDR3 bases are TGCGCCAGCAGCCAAGAAGATGGACAAACGGCTTTCTTT.

The CDR3 DNA is TGTGCCAGCAGCTTGGTCAGGGGGGAGACCCAGTACTTC. This codes for CASSLVRGETQYF. The chain combines TRBV5-4 with TRBJ2-5; 7 nucleotides line up with TRBD1. V was clipped by 0 bases and J by 5 bases; unmatched bases: 1. The length of the CDR3 is 13 residues. CDR1 and CDR2 (germline): SGHNT, YYREEE (reference sequence).

The V and J genes are TRBV4-2 and TRBJ2-7; 8 bases are a match to TRBD2. Per germline, CDR1 LGHNA and CDR2 YNFKEQ. This CDR3 region has 17 residues. Trimming cost V 6 bases and J 5 bases; bases outside gene matches: 18. CDR3 DNA: TGTGCCAGCAGTCTCGTGATCGGGGGGGAAGGAGTGAACGAGCAGTACTTC. Encoded protein: CASSLVIGGEGVNEQYF.

The chain links TRBV30 to TRBJ1-3; TRBD1 matches 8 bases. This CDR3 has 14 amino acids. V shed 2 bases and J 4 bases; nucleotides not matched to a gene: 4. Germline V gives CDR1 GTSNPN, CDR2 SVGIG (reference sequence). This chain's CDR3 is CAWSSGGAGNTIYF. CDR3 sequence (DNA): TGTGCCTGGAGTTCAGGGGGCGCCGGAAACACCATATATTTT.

This clone was observed a few times. The J gene is TRBJ2-1, the V gene TRBV4-2, with 9 bases lining up with TRBD1. Germline values: CDR1 LGHNA, CDR2 YNFKEQ. V dropped 0 bases and J dropped 6; count of bases not matched to a gene: 6. This CDR3 is built from 16 residues. The CDR3 bases are TGTGCCAGCAGCCAAGATGGGACAGGGCCTAGCAATGAGCAGTTCTTC. It specifies CASSQDGTGPSNEQFF.

This clone was seen more than once but under ten times. Other DNA sequences within the sample encode an identical CDR3. The chain joins TRBV30 to TRBJ1-1; 7 bases line up with TRBD1. Germline CDR1 GTSNPN, CDR2 SVGIG (reference sequence). CDR3 length: 13 amino acids. V shed 8 bases and J 0 bases; nucleotides not matched to a gene: 6. The CDR3 DNA reads as TGTGCCGGTAACAGGGGACTGAACACTGAAGCTTTCTTT. This translates into CAGNRGLNTEAFF.

This clone was seen a few times. CDR3 residues: CASSIQGANTGELFF. The CDR3, as DNA: TGCGCCAGCAGCATACAGGGGGCTAACACCGGGGAGCTGTTTTTT. The V gene is TRBV5-1, the J gene TRBJ2-2; 9 positions match TRBD1. V lost 4 bases, J lost 2 bases, and 3 bases stayed unmatched. CDR1 SGHRS and CDR2 YFSETQ come from the germline V gene. The CDR3 covers 15 residues. The whole variable domain, remainder taken from reference TRBV5-1 and TRBJ2-2, is KAGVTQTPRYLIKTRGQQVTLSCSPISGHRSVSWYQQTPGQGLQFLFEYFSETQRNKGNFPGRFSGRQFSNSRSEMNVSTLELGDSALYLCASSIQGANTGELFFGEGSRLTVL.

There are a few counts of this clone. The genes are TRBV4-1 and TRBJ2-6, with 7 bases lining up with TRBD2. CDR3 length equals 18 residues. V shed 0 bases and J 0 bases; nucleotides not matched to a gene: 5. Germline V gives CDR1 MGHRA, CDR2 YSYEKL. The CDR3 region is CASSQDGGSHSGANVLTF. CDR3 bases: TGCGCCAGCAGCCAAGACGGGGGGTCCCACTCTGGGGCCAACGTCCTGACTTTC.

This chain joins TRBV2 and TRBJ1-3, with D uncertain. Trimming cost V 1 base and J 0 bases, with 13 bases left between them. This CDR3 region has 17 residues. Germline V CDR1 and CDR2: SNHLY, FYNNEI. This CDR3 reads CASSEGALGSSGNTIYF. The CDR3 DNA sequence: TGTGCCAGCAGTGAAGGAGCCTTGGGGAGCTCTGGAAACACCATATATTTT.

The chain has TRBV6-1 and TRBJ2-2; D is perhaps TRBD2 (5 bases). Deletions cut 4 bases from V and 6 bases from J, with 18 bases between. The CDR3 length is 16 residues. Germline loops: CDR1 MNHNS, CDR2 SASEGT. This chain's CDR3 is CASSGQGGASAGELFF. In nucleotides, the CDR3 is TGTGCCAGCAGTGGCCAAGGAGGCGCCAGCGCCGGGGAGCTGTTTTTT.

With regard to this clone: Other DNA sequences from this sample encode an identical CDR3 as well. The V call is TRBV15, the J call TRBJ2-7; the D gene is possibly TRBD2 (5 bases). CDR3 length equals 16 residues. Trimming removed 0 bases from V and 3 bases from J, with 15 bases in between. CDR1 LNHNV and CDR2 YYDKDF come from the germline V gene (reference sequence). The CDR3 DNA reads TGTGCCACCAGCAGAGACCCGACGGCAGGACTCTACGAGCAGTACTTC. Residues: CATSRDPTAGLYEQYF.

A few counts support this clone. The chain couples TRBV7-6 to TRBJ2-5, with 7 positions matching TRBD1. V shed 5 bases and J 2 bases; nucleotides not matched to a gene: 8. The CDR3 totals 15 residues. CDR1 and CDR2 from the germline V gene are SGHVS and FNYEAQ. The CDR3 region has the DNA TGTGCCAGCAGCCCTACGGGACAGTCACAAGAGACCCAGTACTTC. Protein: CASSPTGQSQETQYF.

The V call is TRBV7-3, the J call TRBJ2-7; 8 bases align to TRBD1. J gave up 3 bases and V 5 bases, and 9 bases lay outside the gene matches. Germline values: CDR1 SGHTA, CDR2 FQGTGA. The CDR3 contains 15 residues. Written as DNA, the CDR3 is TGTGCCAGCAGCACCACAGGGGGGCTGTACTACGAGCAGTACTTC. This encodes CASSTTGGLYYEQYF.

The rearrangement joins TRBV4-1 to TRBJ1-1; D remains unclear. In germline, CDR1 is MGHRA, CDR2 YSYEKL. The germline V and J ends were trimmed by 4 bases and 2 bases, with 11 bases remaining between them. CDR3 length: 14 amino acids. The CDR3: CASSPHRENTEAFF. For the CDR3, the DNA is TGCGCCAGCAGCCCCCACCGGGAAAACACTGAAGCTTTCTTT.

This clone was seen only a few times. Given the absence of the conserved phenylalanine or tryptophan at the CDR3 end, a read error is likely. This rearrangement joins TRBV30 to TRBJ2-3; 7 nucleotides line up with TRBD2. CDR1 and CDR2 (germline): GTSNPN, SVGIG (reference sequence). CDR3 length: 13 residues. The J segment lost 2 bases and the V segment lost 5 bases, leaving 4 bases of the junction unmatched. CDR3: CAWARGFTDTQYV. In nucleotides, the CDR3 is TGTGCCTGGGCGCGGGGGTTCACAGATACGCAGTATGTT.

Only a few counts were recorded for this clone. The V call is TRBV28, the J call TRBJ1-1; D call uncertain. The CDR3 totals 13 residues. The V end was cut by 4 bases, the J end by 4 bases, with 10 bases between. Germline CDR1 MDHEN, CDR2 SYDVKM. DNA of the CDR3: TGTGCCAGCAGTTCTGCCCCGAGCACTGAAGCTTTCTTT. It is translated as CASSSAPSTEAFF. Full variable domain (outside the CDR3, taken from reference TRBV28 and TRBJ1-1): DVKVTQSSRYLVKRTGEKVFLECVQDMDHENMFWYRQDPGLGLRLIYFSYDVKMKEKGDIPEGYSVSREKKERFSLILESASTNQTSMYLCASSSAPSTEAFFGQGTRLTVV.

This chain links TRBV27 with TRBJ2-1; maybe TRBD1 (6 bases). Germline values: CDR1 MNHEY, CDR2 SMNVEV (reference sequence). The ends were cut back, 8 bases at V and 5 bases at J, with 13 bases in the middle. This CDR3 is 13 amino acids long. The CDR3 nucleotides read TGTGCCAGCCGGAAGGGGGATAACAATGAGCAGTTCTTC. Its translation is CASRKGDNNEQFF.

This clone was observed a handful of times. This chain connects TRBV4-3 to TRBJ2-3, with 9 bases that match TRBD1. CDR1 LGHNA and CDR2 YSLEER come from the germline V gene. This CDR3 comprises 15 residues. V gave up 3 bases and J gave up 2 bases; unmatched junction bases: 3. The CDR3 spells CASSHGQGNTDTQYF. Written as DNA, the CDR3 is TGCGCCAGCAGCCACGGACAGGGGAACACAGATACGCAGTATTTT.

V is TRBV7-2 and J is TRBJ1-1; 8 bases are a match to TRBD1. CDR3 length: 13 amino acids. J gave up 8 bases and V 1 base, and 3 bases lay outside the gene matches. Germline CDR1 SGHTA, CDR2 FQGNSA. For the CDR3, the DNA is TGTGCCAGCAGCTTAGGACAGGGGAGAGAAGCTTTCTTT. Protein: CASSLGQGREAFF.

This chain joins TRBV4-3 and TRBJ1-1; no reliable D call. In germline, CDR1 is LGHNA, CDR2 YSLEER. This CDR3 has 15 residues. V gave up 1 base and J gave up 3 bases, with 12 bases separating them. The CDR3 reads CASSQVPQRDTEAFF. The DNA of the CDR3 is TGCGCCAGCAGCCAAGTCCCTCAACGGGACACTGAAGCTTTCTTT.

This clone was seen more than once but under ten times. The V gene is TRBV5-6, the J gene TRBJ1-1; no firm D call. Trimming removed 4 bases from V and 8 bases from J, with 21 bases in between. Germline-derived CDR1 and CDR2 are SGHDT and YYEEEE. CDR3 length: 15 residues. The CDR3 region has the DNA TGTGCCAGCAGCACCTCCGAGTCCCCGGGGTCCGAAGCTTTCTTT. Translation gives CASSTSESPGSEAFF. Full variable domain (missing parts from reference TRBV5-6 and TRBJ1-1): DAGVTQSPTHLIKTRGQQVTLRCSPKSGHDTVSWYQQALGQGPQFIFQYYEEEERQRGNFPDRFSGHQFPNYSSELNVNALLLGDSALYLCASSTSESPGSEAFFGQGTRLTVV.